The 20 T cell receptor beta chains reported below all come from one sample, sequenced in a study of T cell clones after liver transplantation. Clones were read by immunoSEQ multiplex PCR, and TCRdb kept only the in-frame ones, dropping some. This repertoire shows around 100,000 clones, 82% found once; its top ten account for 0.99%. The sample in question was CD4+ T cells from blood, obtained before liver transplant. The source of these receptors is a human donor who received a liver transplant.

Written as DNA, the CDR3 is TGTGCCAGTAGTAGCCGAGGGAGGGGGGCCATAATGAACACTGAAGCTTTCTTT. This encodes CASSSRGRGAIMNTEAFF. The chain carries TRBV19 and TRBJ1-1; D possibly corresponds to TRBD1 (6 bases). CDR3 size: 18 residues. V shed 4 bases and J shed 0 bases, with 21 bases lying between them. Germline lookup yields CDR1 LNHDA and CDR2 SQIVND (reference sequence).

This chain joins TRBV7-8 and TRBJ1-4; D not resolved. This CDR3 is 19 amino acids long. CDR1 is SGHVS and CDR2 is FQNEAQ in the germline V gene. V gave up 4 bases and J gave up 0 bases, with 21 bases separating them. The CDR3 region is CASSSVREPDWSTNEKLFF. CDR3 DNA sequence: TGTGCCAGCAGCTCCGTTCGGGAACCGGACTGGTCAACTAATGAAAAACTGTTTTTT.

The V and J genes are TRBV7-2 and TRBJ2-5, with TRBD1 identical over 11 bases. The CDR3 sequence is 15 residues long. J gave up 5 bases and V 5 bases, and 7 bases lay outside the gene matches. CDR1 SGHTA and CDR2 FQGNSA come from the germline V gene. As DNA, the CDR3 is TGTGCCAGCAGCCAGGACAGGGGGCTTTTGGAGACCCAGTACTTC. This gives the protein CASSQDRGLLETQYF. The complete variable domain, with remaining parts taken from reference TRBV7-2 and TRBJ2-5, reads GAGVSQSPSNKVTEKGKDVELRCDPISGHTALYWYRQSLGQGLEFLIYFQGNSAPDKSGLPSDRFSAERTGGSVSTLTIQRTQQEDSAVYLCASSQDRGLLETQYFGPGTRLLVL.

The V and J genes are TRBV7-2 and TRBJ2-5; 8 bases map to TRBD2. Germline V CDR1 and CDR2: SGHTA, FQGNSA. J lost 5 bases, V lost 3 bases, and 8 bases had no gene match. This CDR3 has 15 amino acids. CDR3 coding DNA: TGTGCCAGCAGCTTTAATCGGGGGGGCCGGGAGACCCAGTACTTC. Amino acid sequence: CASSFNRGGRETQYF.

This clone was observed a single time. The chain's CDR3 is CASSSTNGQGEQYF. As DNA, the CDR3 is TGCGCCAGCAGCTCCACTAACGGGCAGGGCGAGCAGTACTTC. The chain joins TRBV5-1 to TRBJ2-7, with D maybe TRBD1 (5 bases). In germline, CDR1 is SGHRS, CDR2 YFSETQ. This CDR3 has 14 amino acids. V was trimmed by 3 bases and J by 6 bases, leaving 16 bases between them. Combining the CDR3 with reference TRBV5-1 and TRBJ2-7 gives the whole variable domain KAGVTQTPRYLIKTRGQQVTLSCSPISGHRSVSWYQQTPGQGLQFLFEYFSETQRNKGNFPGRFSGRQFSNSRSEMNVSTLELGDSALYLCASSSTNGQGEQYFGPGTRLTVT.

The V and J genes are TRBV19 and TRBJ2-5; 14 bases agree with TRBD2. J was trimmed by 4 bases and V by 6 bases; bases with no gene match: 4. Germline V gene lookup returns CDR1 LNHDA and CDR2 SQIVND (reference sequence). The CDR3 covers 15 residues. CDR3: CASRGLAGARETQYF. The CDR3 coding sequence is TGTGCCAGTAGGGGACTAGCGGGGGCCCGAGAGACCCAGTACTTC.

CDR3 bases: TGTGCCAGCCTCGACAGGGCGCGCAATCAGCCCCAGCATTTT. Its protein product is CASLDRARNQPQHF. The chain is built from TRBV28 and TRBJ1-5; TRBD1 matches at 7 bases. With V trimmed by 8 bases and J by 2 bases, 6 bases remained unmatched. The CDR3 totals 14 residues. Germline V gives CDR1 MDHEN, CDR2 SYDVKM.

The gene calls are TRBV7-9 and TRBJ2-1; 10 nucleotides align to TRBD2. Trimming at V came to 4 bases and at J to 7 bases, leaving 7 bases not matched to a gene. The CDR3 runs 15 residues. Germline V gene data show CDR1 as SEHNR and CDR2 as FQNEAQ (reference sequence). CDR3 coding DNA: TGTGCCAGCAGCTCCTACAGGGGACTAGCGAATGAGCAGTTCTTC. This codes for CASSSYRGLANEQFF.

CDR3 region: CASIQGYSNQPQHF. CDR3 sequence (DNA): TGTGCCAGCATTCAGGGGTATAGCAATCAGCCCCAGCATTTT. The chain employs TRBV6-1 and TRBJ1-5; TRBD1 might be the D (6 bases). Per germline, CDR1 MNHNS and CDR2 SASEGT. The CDR3 length is 14 residues. Trimming took off 7 bases at V and 0 bases at J, with 10 bases between the two ends.

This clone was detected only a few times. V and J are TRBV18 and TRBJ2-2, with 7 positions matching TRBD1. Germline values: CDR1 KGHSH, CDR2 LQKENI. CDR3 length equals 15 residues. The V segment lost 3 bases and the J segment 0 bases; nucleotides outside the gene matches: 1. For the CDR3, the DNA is TGTGCCAGCTCACCCACAGGGGCGAACACCGGGGAGCTGTTTTTT. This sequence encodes CASSPTGANTGELFF.

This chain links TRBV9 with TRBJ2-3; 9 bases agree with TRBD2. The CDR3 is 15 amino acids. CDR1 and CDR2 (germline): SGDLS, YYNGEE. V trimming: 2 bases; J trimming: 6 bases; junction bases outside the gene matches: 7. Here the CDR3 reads CASSVLSGGRDTQYF. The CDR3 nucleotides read TGTGCCAGCAGCGTTCTTAGCGGGGGACGTGATACGCAGTATTTT.

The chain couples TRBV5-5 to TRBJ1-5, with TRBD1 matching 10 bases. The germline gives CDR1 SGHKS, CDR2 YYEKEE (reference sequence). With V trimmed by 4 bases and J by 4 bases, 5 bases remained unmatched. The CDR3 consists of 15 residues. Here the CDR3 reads CASSRGTGVNQPQHF. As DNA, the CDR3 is TGTGCCAGCAGCCGAGGGACAGGGGTGAATCAGCCCCAGCATTTT.

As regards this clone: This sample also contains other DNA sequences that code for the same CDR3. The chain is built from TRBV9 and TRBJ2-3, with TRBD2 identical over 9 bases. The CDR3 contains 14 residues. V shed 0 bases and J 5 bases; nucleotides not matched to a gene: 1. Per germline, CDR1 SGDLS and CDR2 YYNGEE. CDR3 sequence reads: CASSVGSGRDTQYF. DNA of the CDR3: TGTGCCAGCAGCGTAGGTAGCGGGAGAGATACGCAGTATTTT.

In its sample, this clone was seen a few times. The CDR3, as DNA: TGTGCCAGCAGCGTCGACCCTCGGGGGAGTGACAATGAGCAGTTCTTC. It is translated as CASSVDPRGSDNEQFF. The gene calls are TRBV9 and TRBJ2-1, with D perhaps matching TRBD2 (6 bases). The CDR3 length is 16 residues. Germline values: CDR1 SGDLS, CDR2 YYNGEE. The V end was cut by 2 bases, the J end by 5 bases, with 17 bases between.

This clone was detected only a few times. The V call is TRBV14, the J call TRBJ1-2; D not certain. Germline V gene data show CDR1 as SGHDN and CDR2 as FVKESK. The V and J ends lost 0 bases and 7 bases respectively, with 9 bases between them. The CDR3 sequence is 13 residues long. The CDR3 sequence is CASSQELLRGYTF. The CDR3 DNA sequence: TGTGCCAGCAGCCAAGAATTACTCCGTGGCTACACCTTC.

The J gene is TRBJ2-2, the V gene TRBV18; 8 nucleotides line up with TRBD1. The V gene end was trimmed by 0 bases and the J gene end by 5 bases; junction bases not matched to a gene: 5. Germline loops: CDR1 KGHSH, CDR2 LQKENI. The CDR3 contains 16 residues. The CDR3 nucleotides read TGTGCCAGCTCACCACCGGGCAGGGGGCAAACCGGGGAGCTGTTTTTT. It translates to CASSPPGRGQTGELFF.

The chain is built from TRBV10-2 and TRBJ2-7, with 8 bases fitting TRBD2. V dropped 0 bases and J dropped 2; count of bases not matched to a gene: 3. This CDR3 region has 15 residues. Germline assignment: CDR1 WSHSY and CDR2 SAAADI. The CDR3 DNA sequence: TGCGCCAGCAGTGAGTCAACTAGCGGCCCCTACGAGCAGTACTTC. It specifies CASSESTSGPYEQYF.

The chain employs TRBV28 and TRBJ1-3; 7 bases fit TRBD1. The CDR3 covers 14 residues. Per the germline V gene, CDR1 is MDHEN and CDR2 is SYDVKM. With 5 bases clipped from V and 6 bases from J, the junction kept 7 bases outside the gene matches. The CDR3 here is CASSAPGTANTIYF. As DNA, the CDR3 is TGTGCCAGCAGTGCCCCCGGGACAGCAAACACCATATATTTT.

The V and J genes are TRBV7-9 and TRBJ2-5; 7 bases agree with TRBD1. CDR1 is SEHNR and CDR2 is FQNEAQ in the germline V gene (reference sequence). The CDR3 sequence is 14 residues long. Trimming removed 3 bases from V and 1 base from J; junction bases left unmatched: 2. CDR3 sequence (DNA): TGTGCCAGCAGCTTGAGGGGGCCCCAAGAGACCCAGTACTTC. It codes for CASSLRGPQETQYF.

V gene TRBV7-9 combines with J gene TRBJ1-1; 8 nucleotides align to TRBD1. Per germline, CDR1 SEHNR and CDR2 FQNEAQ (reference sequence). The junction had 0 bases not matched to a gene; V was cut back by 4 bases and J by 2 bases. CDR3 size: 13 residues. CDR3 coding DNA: TGTGCCAGCAGCTCAGGGGGCAACACTGAAGCTTTCTTT. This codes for CASSSGGNTEAFF.